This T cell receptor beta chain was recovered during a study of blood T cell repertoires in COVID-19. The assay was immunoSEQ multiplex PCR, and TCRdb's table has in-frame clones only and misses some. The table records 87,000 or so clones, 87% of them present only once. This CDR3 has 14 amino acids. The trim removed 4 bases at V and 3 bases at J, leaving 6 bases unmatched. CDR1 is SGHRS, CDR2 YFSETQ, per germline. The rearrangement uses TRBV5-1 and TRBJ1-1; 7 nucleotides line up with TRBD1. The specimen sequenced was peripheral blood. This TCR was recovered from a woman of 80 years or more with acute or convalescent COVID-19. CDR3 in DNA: TGCGCCAGCAGCCCCCGACAGGGATACACTGAAGCTTTCTTT. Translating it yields CASSPRQGYTEAFF.